This TCR beta chain was captured by sequencing in a study of blood T cell repertoires in COVID-19. Looking at the study overall: The study drew acute and convalescent COVID-19 samples from the United States, Italy and Spain. PBMCs, B-cell-depleted T cells, or T cells were the source of the cDNA or gDNA that made up the material.

In the authors' workflow: It was from reference gene primer amplification that nucleated cell counts were estimated. Profiling relied on immunoSEQ multiplex PCR, and the TCRdb table lists in-frame clones only, not all of them. V and J calls plus clone size are reproduced from that table; the DNA served to infer D and trimming. The repertoire holds under 300,000 clones, with approximately 88% as singletons. This CDR3 is built from 15 residues. The germline V gene has CDR1 LGHNA and CDR2 YNFKEQ. Trimming took 4 bases from V and 7 from J; bases not matched to a gene: 7. The J gene is TRBJ2-1, the V gene TRBV4-2, with TRBD2 matching 10 bases. Material for sequencing was peripheral blood. The receptor was isolated from a human donor with COVID-19, enrolled during active disease. The donor label of this sample is uncertain. This chain's CDR3 is CASSPGTSVLNEQFF. The CDR3, as DNA: TGTGCCAGCAGCCCCGGGACTAGCGTTCTGAATGAGCAGTTCTTC.